This record covers a single T cell receptor beta chain. This sample was taken from a study of T cells in Graves' hyperthyroidism and ophthalmopathy. Patients having uncontrolled infection, another autoimmune disease, pregnancy or lactation were not included. The germline CDR1 and CDR2 sequences are SEHNR and FQNEAQ (reference sequence). The CDR3 runs 15 residues. Trimming took off 5 bases at V and 7 bases at J, with 18 bases between the two ends. Amplified TCR beta CDR3 regions came from RNA transcripts. In the first-round RT-PCR of the TCR CDR3, the HTBI primer set was used. Each CDR3 protein gets one entry after TCRdb re-called the multiplex PCR reads with MiXCR. Altogether about 590,000 distinct CDR3 sequences are present, 15% to 17% being singletons, with the ten largest covering about 7%.

The chain employs TRBV7-9 and TRBJ1-3; a possible D gene is TRBD1 (6 bases). Sequencing used blood. This receptor was taken from a woman aged 25-40 years with Graves' hyperthyroidism. The CDR3 reads CASSLQGQTTNTIYF. The CDR3 nucleotides are TGTGCCAGCAGCCTCCAGGGACAAACAACGAACACCATATATTTT.